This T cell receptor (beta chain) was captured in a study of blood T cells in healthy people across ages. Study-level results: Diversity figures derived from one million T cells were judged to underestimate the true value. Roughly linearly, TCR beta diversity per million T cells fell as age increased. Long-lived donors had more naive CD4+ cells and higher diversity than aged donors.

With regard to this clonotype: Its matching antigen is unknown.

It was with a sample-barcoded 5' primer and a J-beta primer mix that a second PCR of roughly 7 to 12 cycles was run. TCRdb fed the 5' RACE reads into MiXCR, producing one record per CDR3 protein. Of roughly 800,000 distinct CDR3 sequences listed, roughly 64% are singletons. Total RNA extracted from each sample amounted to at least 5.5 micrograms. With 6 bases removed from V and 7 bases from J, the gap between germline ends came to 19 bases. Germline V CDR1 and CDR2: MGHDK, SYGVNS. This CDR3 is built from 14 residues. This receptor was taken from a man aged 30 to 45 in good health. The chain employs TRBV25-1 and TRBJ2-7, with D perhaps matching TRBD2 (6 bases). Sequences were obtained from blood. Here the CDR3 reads CASSARGTSGEQYF. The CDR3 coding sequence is TGTGCCAGCAGCGCCCGGGGGACCAGTGGGGAGCAGTACTTC.